Sequencing of this TCR beta chain was carried out in a study of cytomegalovirus exposure and HLA in healthy donors. Study context: Within the Caucasian-associated ancestry cluster were 81% of the roughly 360 genotyped donors.

From germline, CDR1 is SEHNR and CDR2 FQNEAQ (reference sequence). V lost 4 bases and J 2 bases, leaving 21 bases between the germline ends. This CDR3 has 17 residues. The PCR employed 60 Vbeta primers together with 13 Jbeta primers. Clones were read by immunoSEQ multiplex PCR, and TCRdb kept only the in-frame ones, dropping some. The repertoire holds 100,000 to 150,000 clones, with 83% as singletons. Sequencing was performed on PBMCs. The chain couples TRBV7-9 to TRBJ2-7; possibly TRBD2 for D (5 bases). This receptor was obtained from a man younger than 35 in good health and CMV-seropositive. CDR3 bases: TGTGCCAGCAGCTCAGAGCAAGACGGACGGACTCCCTACGAGCAGTACTTC. This sequence encodes CASSSEQDGRTPYEQYF.